The source of this T cell receptor (beta chain) is a study of PD-L1 blockade in urothelial cancer. Study at large: After treatment start, blood was analyzed at 3 weeks (second dose) and at 6 weeks. General study points: Having blood TCR clonality under the median before treatment predicted better survival.

Germline loops: CDR1 KGHSH, CDR2 LQKENI. The V end was cut by 0 bases, the J end by 6 bases, with 13 bases between. The CDR3 contains 15 residues. Time point: peripheral blood 6 weeks after treatment start. Comments on this clone: The antigen is not known.

Profiled with immunoSEQ multiplex PCR; TCRdb holds only in-frame clones, not every one. The table has more than 90,000 clones, approximately 87% seen once; the top ten hold over 7.5%. The clonotype originates from a man between 65 and 85 years old with urothelial cancer. This specimen consisted of PBMCs, obtained around atezolizumab (anti-PD-L1) treatment. The rearrangement uses TRBV18 and TRBJ2-3; TRBD1 might be the D (8 bases). The CDR3 nucleotides read TGTGCCAGCTCACCACCGAACAGGGGGGGGGATACGCAGTATTTT. It translates to CASSPPNRGGDTQYF.